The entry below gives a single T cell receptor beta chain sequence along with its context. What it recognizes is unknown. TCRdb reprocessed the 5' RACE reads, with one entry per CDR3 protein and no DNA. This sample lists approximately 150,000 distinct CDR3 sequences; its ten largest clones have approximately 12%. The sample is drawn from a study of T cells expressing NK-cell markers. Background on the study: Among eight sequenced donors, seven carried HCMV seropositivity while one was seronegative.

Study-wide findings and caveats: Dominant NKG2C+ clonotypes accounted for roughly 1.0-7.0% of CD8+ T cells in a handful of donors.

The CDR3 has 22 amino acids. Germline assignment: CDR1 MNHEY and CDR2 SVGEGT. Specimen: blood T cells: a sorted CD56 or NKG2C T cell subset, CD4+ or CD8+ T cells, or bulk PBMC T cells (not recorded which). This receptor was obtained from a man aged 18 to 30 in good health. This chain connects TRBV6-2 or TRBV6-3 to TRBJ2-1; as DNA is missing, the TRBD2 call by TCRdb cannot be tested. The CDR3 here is CASSYVAELAEEEWGPYNEQFF.